The 27 T cell receptor beta chains below come from one sample, sequenced in a study of cytomegalovirus exposure and HLA in healthy donors. The PCR used 60 Vbeta and 13 Jbeta primers. Sequencing was performed with immunoSEQ multiplex PCR; in TCRdb, only in-frame clones are kept and a portion is missing. The data hold roughly 110,000 clones, with approximately 84% observed a single time. The sequenced sample was PBMCs. These receptors all come from a young man in good health and CMV-seronegative.

The chain links TRBV6-1 to TRBJ2-3, with a weak D call TRBD1 (6 bases). Germline V gene data show CDR1 as MNHNS and CDR2 as SASEGT. The length of the CDR3 is 15 residues. The V and J ends lost 7 bases and 0 bases respectively, with 14 bases between them. In DNA form, the CDR3 reads TGTGCCAGCAAGACAGGTCGTTCTAGCACAGATACGCAGTATTTT. As protein: CASKTGRSSTDTQYF.

The chain uses TRBV6-1 and TRBJ1-5; 7 bases match TRBD1. CDR3 length: 14 amino acids. Germline V gene sequence: CDR1 MNHNS, CDR2 SASEGT. Trimming took 1 base from V and 6 from J; bases not matched to a gene: 3. The CDR3 DNA sequence: TGTGCCAGCAGTGAAGGGCAGGGGGGTCAGCCCCAGCATTTT. Its translation: CASSEGQGGQPQHF.

CDR3 sequence reads: CASSLGGQGINTEAFF. The CDR3 coding sequence is TGTGCCAGCAGTTTAGGGGGACAGGGGATAAACACTGAAGCTTTCTTT. The chain carries TRBV28 and TRBJ1-1, with 10 positions matching TRBD1. Unmatched junction bases numbered 5, after V lost 2 bases and J lost 2 bases. Germline V gene sequence: CDR1 MDHEN, CDR2 SYDVKM. This CDR3 contains 16 residues.

The rearrangement uses TRBV9 and TRBJ2-1; no definite D call. This CDR3 contains 12 residues. In germline, CDR1 is SGDLS, CDR2 YYNGEE. V lost 1 base, J lost 4 bases, and 3 bases lay in between. This CDR3 reads CASSVQYNEQFF. In nucleotides, the CDR3 is TGTGCCAGCAGCGTACAGTACAATGAGCAGTTCTTC.

The chain carries TRBV4-1 and TRBJ2-7; D perhaps matches TRBD2 (6 bases). This CDR3 comprises 12 residues. Germline V lookup: CDR1 MGHRA, CDR2 YSYEKL. V was shortened by 1 base and J by 5 bases, with 6 bases between the two germline ends. The chain's CDR3 is CASSQAGDEQYF. The CDR3 DNA reads TGCGCCAGCAGCCAAGCGGGAGACGAGCAGTACTTC.

J is TRBJ2-2 and V is TRBV5-1; D unclear. The ends were cut back, 1 base at V and 1 base at J, with 5 bases in the middle. The CDR3 extends over 14 amino acids. Germline CDR1 reads SGHRS; CDR2 reads YFSETQ. The CDR3 loop reads CASSLTRNTGELFF. CDR3 coding DNA: TGCGCCAGCAGCTTGACCAGGAACACCGGGGAGCTGTTTTTT.

V is TRBV28 and J is TRBJ1-1; a possible D gene is TRBD1 (5 bases). Germline CDR1 reads MDHEN; CDR2 reads SYDVKM. V was clipped by 6 bases and J by 1 base, with 15 bases between them. CDR3 length equals 15 residues. CDR3 protein: CASSYSGTSNTEAFF. CDR3 DNA sequence: TGTGCCAGCAGCTATAGCGGGACCTCGAACACTGAAGCTTTCTTT.

The rearrangement joins TRBV28 to TRBJ1-1; 8 nucleotides line up with TRBD1. V gave up 6 bases and J gave up 4 bases; unmatched junction bases: 10. The germline V gene has CDR1 MDHEN and CDR2 SYDVKM. The CDR3 extends over 15 amino acids. This CDR3 reads CASRGDRFWGTEAFF. CDR3 DNA sequence: TGTGCCAGCAGGGGGGACAGGTTTTGGGGCACTGAAGCTTTCTTT.

V usage is TRBV28 and J usage is TRBJ1-5; D unresolved. CDR3 length equals 12 residues. Germline assignment: CDR1 MDHEN and CDR2 SYDVKM. The V end lost 10 bases, the J end lost 6 bases, and 13 bases lay between the germline ends. CDR3 bases: TGTGCCACCGAAAACTTTCCTCAGCCCCAGCATTTT. This gives the protein CATENFPQPQHF. Drawing the rest from reference TRBV28 and TRBJ1-5, the complete variable domain is DVKVTQSSRYLVKRTGEKVFLECVQDMDHENMFWYRQDPGLGLRLIYFSYDVKMKEKGDIPEGYSVSREKKERFSLILESASTNQTSMYLCATENFPQPQHFGDGTRLSIL.

Points on this clone: Other DNA sequences in the same sample also yield this CDR3. The chain joins TRBV4-1 to TRBJ1-2, with D tentatively TRBD1 (5 bases). The CDR3 has 13 amino acids. Per the germline V gene, CDR1 is MGHRA and CDR2 is YSYEKL. Trimming removed 3 bases from V and 5 bases from J, with 10 bases in between. Written as DNA, the CDR3 is TGCGCCAGCAGCCAGCAGGGAACGTATGGCTACACCTTC. Protein: CASSQQGTYGYTF.

V gene TRBV9 combines with J gene TRBJ2-3; D is unresolved. The CDR3 is made up of 11 amino acids. The ends were cut back, 4 bases at V and 6 bases at J, with 6 bases in the middle. The germline V gene encodes CDR1 SGDLS and CDR2 YYNGEE. In DNA, the CDR3 is TGTGCCAGCAGCCTACGGGATACGCAGTATTTT. It specifies CASSLRDTQYF.

V is TRBV5-1 and J is TRBJ1-4; D is unclear. Germline lookup yields CDR1 SGHRS and CDR2 YFSETQ. The CDR3 is 14 amino acids. Trimming removed 4 bases from V and 5 bases from J, with 12 bases in between. CDR3 in DNA: TGCGCCAGCAGCACAGCCGGCGGGAATGAAAAACTGTTTTTT. It codes for CASSTAGGNEKLFF.

This chain uses TRBV28 with TRBJ1-2, with 7 bases matching TRBD1. Trimming at V came to 3 bases and at J to 4 bases, leaving 2 bases not matched to a gene. This CDR3 region has 13 residues. Germline values: CDR1 MDHEN, CDR2 SYDVKM. The CDR3 loop is CASSLTGPYGYTF. CDR3 DNA: TGTGCCAGCAGTTTGACAGGGCCCTATGGCTACACCTTC.

V is TRBV13 and J is TRBJ1-1; D is unresolved. The germline V gene has CDR1 PRHDT and CDR2 FYEKMQ (reference sequence). Trimming cost V 6 bases and J 0 bases, with 5 bases left between them. The CDR3 has 12 residues. The CDR3 DNA sequence: TGTGCCAGCAGGGCGGTGAACACTGAAGCTTTCTTT. This encodes CASRAVNTEAFF.

This clone was seen more than once but under ten times. V and J are TRBV6-5 and TRBJ2-7; 10 positions agree with TRBD1. Germline CDR1 MNHEY, CDR2 SVGAGI. Germline trimming cut 9 bases from V and 7 bases from J; bases unmatched to any gene: 6. The CDR3 covers 12 residues. The DNA for the CDR3 is TGTGCCAGTCGACAGGGGGCGCGGGAGCAGTACTTC. Translated: CASRQGAREQYF.

The J gene is TRBJ1-2, the V gene TRBV18, with D maybe TRBD1 (5 bases). The CDR3 loop spans 14 amino acids. CDR1 is KGHSH and CDR2 is LQKENI in the germline V gene. Between the trimmed V and J ends, which lost 6 bases and 8 bases, there was a span of 19 bases. The CDR3: CASSPGDGGRGYTF. CDR3 in DNA: TGTGCCAGCTCCCCGGGGGACGGGGGACGCGGCTACACCTTC.

The rearrangement links TRBV7-9 to TRBJ2-3; TRBD2 matches at 12 bases. The germline gives CDR1 SEHNR, CDR2 FQNEAQ (reference sequence). V shed 5 bases, J shed 3 bases, and the junction held 3 bases outside the gene matches. The CDR3 consists of 15 residues. Here the CDR3 reads CASSIGLAGTDTQYF. The CDR3 DNA reads as TGTGCCAGCAGCATCGGACTAGCGGGGACAGATACGCAGTATTTT.

The CDR3 protein is CASSTGQINYGYTF. CDR3 DNA sequence: TGCGCCAGCAGCACCGGACAGATAAACTATGGCTACACCTTC. This chain links TRBV5-1 with TRBJ1-2, with D possibly TRBD1 on 6 matching bases. V was shortened by 4 bases and J by 2 bases, with 12 bases between the two germline ends. The CDR3 sequence is 14 residues long. CDR1 is SGHRS, CDR2 YFSETQ, per germline.

The chain employs TRBV5-6 and TRBJ1-1; D might be TRBD1 (5 bases). There are 14 residues in the CDR3. The germline V and J ends were trimmed by 4 bases and 3 bases, with 13 bases remaining between them. In germline, CDR1 is SGHDT, CDR2 YYEEEE. Written as DNA, the CDR3 is TGTGCCAGCAGCGGAAGGGGCGAATACACTGAAGCTTTCTTT. Its translation: CASSGRGEYTEAFF. Combining the CDR3 with reference TRBV5-6 and TRBJ1-1 gives the whole variable domain DAGVTQSPTHLIKTRGQQVTLRCSPKSGHDTVSWYQQALGQGPQFIFQYYEEEERQRGNFPDRFSGHQFPNYSSELNVNALLLGDSALYLCASSGRGEYTEAFFGQGTRLTVV.

The genes are TRBV11-3 and TRBJ2-2; weak D call: TRBD1 (6 bases). This CDR3 region has 16 residues. Germline CDR1 reads SGHNT; CDR2 reads YENEEA. The V gene lost 1 base and the J gene lost 2 bases, with 11 bases spanning the gap. The CDR3 DNA sequence: TGTGCCAGCAGCTTAGGAGGACAGCCCAACACCGGGGAGCTGTTTTTT. It translates to CASSLGGQPNTGELFF.

The genes are TRBV21-1 and TRBJ1-1; TRBD1, the D gene given by the table, was not confirmed from the DNA. TRBV21-1 is deemed a pseudogene. CDR3 length: 16 amino acids. This CDR3 is CASTPGPQGRSTEAFF. CDR3 nucleotide sequence: TGTGCCAGCACCCCCGGGCCGCAGGGAAGGTCCACTGAAGCTTTCTTT.

The rearrangement joins TRBV1 to TRBJ2-2; TRBD2, the table's D call, was not compared with the DNA. TRBV1 is a pseudogene locus. The CDR3 runs 18 residues. The CDR3 protein is CTSSQDSGGEPHTGELFF. CDR3 bases: TGCACCAGCAGCCAAGATAGCGGGGGGGAACCTCACACCGGGGAGCTGTTTTTT.

This chain joins TRBV7-9 and TRBJ2-5; possibly TRBD2 for D (5 bases). Germline-derived CDR1 and CDR2 are SEHNR and FQNEAQ (reference sequence). Trimming pared 4 bases from V and 2 bases from J, leaving 14 bases between. The CDR3 has 15 amino acids. The CDR3 spells CASSSGIFGQETQYF. The CDR3 DNA reads as TGTGCCAGCAGCTCCGGGATCTTCGGGCAAGAGACCCAGTACTTC.

The gene calls are TRBV4-2 and TRBJ1-2; 8 nucleotides line up with TRBD1. Germline V gene sequence: CDR1 LGHNA, CDR2 YNFKEQ. The CDR3 has 16 amino acids. V shed 0 bases, J shed 4 bases, and the junction held 7 bases outside the gene matches. The CDR3 nucleotides read TGTGCCAGCAGCCAAGATCGAGCAGGGGGCATCTATGGCTACACCTTC. It is translated as CASSQDRAGGIYGYTF.

This clone was observed a handful of times. The V gene is TRBV2, the J gene TRBJ1-5; D unclear. Germline V gene data show CDR1 as SNHLY and CDR2 as FYNNEI. V lost 8 bases and J 6 bases, leaving 11 bases between the germline ends. This CDR3 comprises 12 residues. The CDR3, as DNA: TGTGCCAGCGGTTGGAGGACTCAGCCCCAGCATTTT. Amino acid sequence: CASGWRTQPQHF.

The chain is built from TRBV30 and TRBJ2-5; the match to TRBD1 covers 7 bases. This CDR3 region has 15 residues. After removal of 7 bases from V and 2 bases from J, the junction contained 13 bases not matched to a gene. Germline CDR1 GTSNPN, CDR2 SVGIG (reference sequence). CDR3 region: CASIAGTVVQETQYF. The CDR3 DNA follows: TGTGCCTCCATAGCCGGGACAGTCGTTCAAGAGACCCAGTACTTC.

The rearrangement links TRBV2 to TRBJ1-3; possibly TRBD1 for D (5 bases). This CDR3 is 14 amino acids long. CDR1 is SNHLY and CDR2 is FYNNEI in the germline V gene. V was cut by 7 bases and J by 4 bases, with 14 bases left in between. This chain's CDR3 is CASNDSPWGNTIYF. CDR3 sequence (DNA): TGTGCCAGCAACGACAGCCCTTGGGGAAACACCATATATTTT.